This T cell receptor (beta chain) came from a study of sequential checkpoint blockade in melanoma. In the study overall: Patients were randomized 1:1 to nivolumab-then-ipilimumab or ipilimumab-then-nivolumab first-line. Findings and caveats of the study: T-cell fraction and clonality followed PD-L1 and CD8+ counts, not mutational load.

Per the germline V gene, CDR1 is SGHNT and CDR2 is YENEEA. The CDR3 is made up of 14 amino acids. As for treatment: randomized to nivolumab then ipilimumab (arm A) or the reverse (arm B). DNA-damaging chemotherapy had not been given to any patient beforehand. Sequencing used immunoSEQ multiplex PCR; TCRdb keeps in-frame clones, though not all of them. The table includes 3,000 to 3,500 clones, over 15% detected once. This clone was counted ten times or more. Its antigen is as yet unknown. The germline gene is not matched at one end of the junction; a read error may be the cause. The TCR originated in a human donor with melanoma. This rearrangement joins TRBV11-3 to TRBJ2-5; 8 bases match TRBD1. Sequences were derived from tumor tissue (inferred from file names), sampled from a patient given nivolumab and ipilimumab in sequence. The CDR3 protein is CASSPGQGFETQYF. Written as DNA, the CDR3 is TGTGCTAGCAGCCCCGGACAGGGTTTTGAGACCCAGTACTTC.